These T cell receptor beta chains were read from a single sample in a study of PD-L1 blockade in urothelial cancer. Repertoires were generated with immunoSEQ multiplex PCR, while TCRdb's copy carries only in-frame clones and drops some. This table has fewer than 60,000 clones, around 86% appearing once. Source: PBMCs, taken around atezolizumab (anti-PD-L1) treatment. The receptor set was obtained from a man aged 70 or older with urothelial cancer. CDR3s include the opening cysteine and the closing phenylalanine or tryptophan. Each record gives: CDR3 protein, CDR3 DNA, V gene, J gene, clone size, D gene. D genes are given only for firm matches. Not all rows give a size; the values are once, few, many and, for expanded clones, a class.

cdr3_aa: CASSLGSSGRASYNEQFF
cdr3_nt: TGCGCCAGCAGCTTGGGTAGTAGCGGGAGGGCCAGTTACAATGAGCAGTTCTTC
v_call: TRBV5-1
j_call: TRBJ2-1
clone_size: -
d_call: TRBD2

cdr3_aa: CASNWSPGLEAIGVETQYF
cdr3_nt: TGTGCCAGCAATTGGTCCCCGGGACTAGAGGCCATCGGAGTAGAGACCCAGTACTTC
v_call: TRBV28
j_call: TRBJ2-5
clone_size: once
d_call: TRBD2

cdr3_aa: CASSAGTYYEQYF
cdr3_nt: TGTGCCAGCAGCGCCGGGACTTACTACGAGCAGTACTTC
v_call: TRBV9
j_call: TRBJ2-7
clone_size: -
d_call: -

cdr3_aa: CASSWTVDQPQHF
cdr3_nt: TGTGCCAGCAGTTGGACAGTGGATCAGCCCCAGCATTTT
v_call: TRBV2
j_call: TRBJ1-5
clone_size: -
d_call: -

cdr3_aa: CASSSPGETQYF
cdr3_nt: TGTGCCAGCAGTTCTCCAGGGGAGACCCAGTACTTC
v_call: TRBV25-1
j_call: TRBJ2-5
clone_size: -
d_call: -

cdr3_aa: CASSLSAGGELVGGYTF
cdr3_nt: TGTGCCAGCAGCTTGTCGGCAGGGGGAGAGCTAGTGGGTGGCTACACCTTC
v_call: TRBV5-5
j_call: TRBJ1-2
clone_size: -
d_call: TRBD1

cdr3_aa: CASSLTAMNTEAFF
cdr3_nt: TGCGCCAGCAGCTTGACAGCCATGAACACTGAAGCTTTCTTT
v_call: TRBV5-1
j_call: TRBJ1-1
clone_size: -
d_call: -

cdr3_aa: CASSMGTGGTGELFF
cdr3_nt: TGTGCCAGTAGTATGGGGACAGGCGGAACCGGGGAGCTGTTTTTT
v_call: TRBV19
j_call: TRBJ2-2
clone_size: -
d_call: TRBD1

cdr3_aa: CASSLTQNTEAFF
cdr3_nt: TGTGCCAGCAGCTTAACACAGAACACTGAAGCTTTCTTT
v_call: TRBV7-3
j_call: TRBJ1-1
clone_size: -
d_call: -

cdr3_aa: CASSPTGGNNEQFF
cdr3_nt: TGTGCCAGCAGCCCTACAGGGGGAAACAATGAGCAGTTCTTC
v_call: TRBV7-3
j_call: TRBJ2-1
clone_size: once
d_call: TRBD1

cdr3_aa: CASPGQNVGYAYF
cdr3_nt: TGTGCCTCACCAGGGCAGAACGTTGGATACGCGTATTTT
v_call: TRBV6-1
j_call: TRBJ2-3
clone_size: few
d_call: -

cdr3_aa: CARSLVLAGPHRYAYF
cdr3_nt: TGTGCCAGAAGCTTGGTGTTAGCGGGCCCGCACAGATACGCGTATTTT
v_call: TRBV5-3
j_call: TRBJ2-3
clone_size: -
d_call: TRBD2

cdr3_aa: CASRRTEGEQYF
cdr3_nt: TGCGCCAGCAGAAGGACAGAGGGCGAGCAGTACTTC
v_call: TRBV5-1
j_call: TRBJ2-7
clone_size: -
d_call: -

cdr3_aa: CASSEADGVGVGYTF
cdr3_nt: TGTGCCAGCAGTGAAGCGGACGGGGTTGGTGTTGGCTACACCTTC
v_call: TRBV2
j_call: TRBJ1-2
clone_size: -
d_call: -

cdr3_aa: CASIVDRAGEAFF
cdr3_nt: TGTGCCAGCATAGTGGACAGGGCGGGTGAAGCTTTCTTT
v_call: TRBV6-5
j_call: TRBJ1-1
clone_size: -
d_call: TRBD1

cdr3_aa: CAIGNPGTSVADTQYF
cdr3_nt: TGTGCCATCGGAAACCCCGGGACTAGTGTGGCAGATACGCAGTATTTT
v_call: TRBV10-3
j_call: TRBJ2-3
clone_size: -
d_call: TRBD2

cdr3_aa: CASSTQGSPEDRYAYF
cdr3_nt: TGTGCCAGCTCAACACAGGGTTCCCCGGAAGACAGATACGCGTATTTT
v_call: TRBV18
j_call: TRBJ2-3
clone_size: -
d_call: -

cdr3_aa: CASSLGGGGSYNEQFF
cdr3_nt: TGTGCCAGCAGCTTGGGTGGCGGGGGGTCCTACAATGAGCAGTTCTTC
v_call: TRBV5-4
j_call: TRBJ2-1
clone_size: -
d_call: TRBD2

cdr3_aa: CASSPPSGAGHEQYF
cdr3_nt: TGTGCCAGCTCACCACCGAGCGGGGCCGGGCACGAGCAGTACTTC
v_call: TRBV18
j_call: TRBJ2-7
clone_size: -
d_call: TRBD2

cdr3_aa: CASSSGGSANTGELFF
cdr3_nt: TGTGCCAGCAGCTCCGGGGGATCCGCGAACACCGGGGAGCTGTTTTTT
v_call: TRBV5-4
j_call: TRBJ2-2
clone_size: -
d_call: -

cdr3_aa: CASSQDRVGGANVLTF
cdr3_nt: TGTGCCAGCAGCCAGGACAGGGTAGGTGGGGCCAACGTCCTGACTTTC
v_call: TRBV4-2
j_call: TRBJ2-6
clone_size: -
d_call: TRBD1

cdr3_aa: CASRTAGGSYNEQFF
cdr3_nt: TGTGCCAGCAGGACAGCGGGAGGCTCCTACAATGAGCAGTTCTTC
v_call: TRBV28
j_call: TRBJ2-1
clone_size: -
d_call: TRBD2

cdr3_aa: CASSLFGPGETQYF
cdr3_nt: TGTGCCAGCAGTTTATTCGGCCCGGGGGAGACCCAGTACTTC
v_call: TRBV27
j_call: TRBJ2-5
clone_size: -
d_call: -

cdr3_aa: CASSWGDRGYEQYF
cdr3_nt: TGTGCCAGCAGCTGGGGAGACAGGGGTTACGAGCAGTACTTC
v_call: TRBV7-4
j_call: TRBJ2-7
clone_size: -
d_call: TRBD1

cdr3_aa: CASSPVLGGTGGTNYGYTF
cdr3_nt: TGCGCCAGCAGCCCGGTCCTCGGCGGGACAGGGGGAACTAACTATGGCTACACCTTC
v_call: TRBV5-1
j_call: TRBJ1-2
clone_size: -
d_call: TRBD1

cdr3_aa: CASGGVDYGYTF
cdr3_nt: TGTGCCAGCGGGGGGGTCGACTATGGCTACACCTTC
v_call: TRBV28
j_call: TRBJ1-2
clone_size: once
d_call: -

cdr3_aa: CASSFSSGKGYNEQFF
cdr3_nt: TGTGCCAGCAGTTTCTCGAGCGGGAAAGGGTACAATGAGCAGTTCTTC
v_call: TRBV28
j_call: TRBJ2-1
clone_size: -
d_call: TRBD2

cdr3_aa: CASSLRVEEKLFF
cdr3_nt: TGCGCCAGCAGCTTGCGCGTTGAGGAAAAACTGTTTTTT
v_call: TRBV5-1
j_call: TRBJ1-4
clone_size: -
d_call: -

cdr3_aa: CASSGTGVGEQYF
cdr3_nt: TGTGCCAGCTCTGGGACAGGGGTCGGCGAGCAGTACTTC
v_call: TRBV18
j_call: TRBJ2-7
clone_size: -
d_call: TRBD1

cdr3_aa: CAISEGGRSTDTQYF
cdr3_nt: TGTGCCATCAGTGAAGGCGGGAGGAGCACAGATACGCAGTATTTT
v_call: TRBV10-3
j_call: TRBJ2-3
clone_size: once
d_call: TRBD2

cdr3_aa: CASSLDAGAYSEQFF
cdr3_nt: TGTGCCAGCAGCTTGGATGCAGGGGCCTACAGCGAGCAGTTCTTC
v_call: TRBV5-4
j_call: TRBJ2-1
clone_size: -
d_call: -

cdr3_aa: CASRGRQAGTFYEQYF
cdr3_nt: TGTGCCAGCAGGGGGAGGCAGGCAGGAACTTTCTACGAGCAGTACTTC
v_call: TRBV5-8
j_call: TRBJ2-7
clone_size: -
d_call: -

cdr3_aa: CASRRTSGRVDEQYF
cdr3_nt: TGTGCCAGCAGACGCACTAGCGGGAGAGTAGACGAGCAGTACTTC
v_call: TRBV28
j_call: TRBJ2-7
clone_size: once
d_call: TRBD2

cdr3_aa: CASSEGAGGYTF
cdr3_nt: TGCGCCAGCAGTGAGGGGGCAGGTGGCTACACCTTC
v_call: TRBV5-1
j_call: TRBJ1-2
clone_size: -
d_call: TRBD1

cdr3_aa: CASSSTGTSVISSYNEQFF
cdr3_nt: TGTGCCAGTAGTAGCACCGGGACTAGCGTAATCAGCTCCTACAATGAGCAGTTCTTC
v_call: TRBV19
j_call: TRBJ2-1
clone_size: -
d_call: TRBD2

cdr3_aa: CASSPEQGLYGYTF
cdr3_nt: TGTGCCAGCTCACCAGAACAGGGGCTCTATGGCTACACCTTC
v_call: TRBV18
j_call: TRBJ1-2
clone_size: -
d_call: TRBD1

cdr3_aa: CASSGGDTQYF
cdr3_nt: TGTGCCAGCAGCGGGGGGGATACGCAGTATTTT
v_call: TRBV7-9
j_call: TRBJ2-3
clone_size: -
d_call: -

cdr3_aa: CASSSAFTSGRSTGELFF
cdr3_nt: TGTGCCAGCAGCTCGGCCTTTACTAGCGGGAGGAGCACCGGGGAGCTGTTTTTT
v_call: TRBV5-4
j_call: TRBJ2-2
clone_size: -
d_call: TRBD2

cdr3_aa: CASESSYEQYF
cdr3_nt: TGCGCCAGTGAGAGCTCCTACGAGCAGTACTTC
v_call: TRBV5-1
j_call: TRBJ2-7
clone_size: few
d_call: -

cdr3_aa: CAVAGGRDTQYF
cdr3_nt: TGTGCCGTAGCGGGAGGCAGGGATACGCAGTATTTT
v_call: TRBV28
j_call: TRBJ2-3
clone_size: -
d_call: TRBD2

cdr3_aa: CASSLGIPGDTGELFF
cdr3_nt: TGCGCCAGCAGCTTGGGCATCCCTGGAGACACCGGGGAGCTGTTTTTT
v_call: TRBV5-1
j_call: TRBJ2-2
clone_size: -
d_call: -

cdr3_aa: CAISREDGETQYF
cdr3_nt: TGTGCCATCTCCCGGGAGGATGGAGAGACCCAGTACTTC
v_call: TRBV10-3
j_call: TRBJ2-5
clone_size: -
d_call: TRBD2

cdr3_aa: CASSLAGQGNYGYTF
cdr3_nt: TGCGCCAGCAGCTTGGCAGGACAGGGGAACTATGGCTACACCTTC
v_call: TRBV5-1
j_call: TRBJ1-2
clone_size: -
d_call: TRBD1

cdr3_aa: CASSLIRERNTEAFF
cdr3_nt: TGTGCCAGCAGCTTGATCAGGGAAAGGAACACTGAAGCTTTCTTT
v_call: TRBV7-2
j_call: TRBJ1-1
clone_size: -
d_call: -

cdr3_aa: CAWSSGGSSGNTIYF
cdr3_nt: TGTGCCTGGAGTTCAGGCGGGAGCTCTGGAAACACCATATATTTT
v_call: TRBV30
j_call: TRBJ1-3
clone_size: -
d_call: -

cdr3_aa: CASSHLDRGVSYEQYF
cdr3_nt: TGTGCCAGCAGCCATCTCGACAGGGGTGTTTCCTACGAGCAGTACTTC
v_call: TRBV5-5
j_call: TRBJ2-7
clone_size: -
d_call: TRBD1

cdr3_aa: CASTTGTSRTEQFF
cdr3_nt: TGTGCCAGCACCACCGGGACTAGTCGCACTGAGCAGTTCTTC
v_call: TRBV28
j_call: TRBJ2-1
clone_size: -
d_call: TRBD2

cdr3_aa: CASSQDRGPYNEQFF
cdr3_nt: TGTGCCAGCAGTCAGGACAGGGGACCTTACAATGAGCAGTTCTTC
v_call: TRBV6-1
j_call: TRBJ2-1
clone_size: -
d_call: TRBD1

cdr3_aa: CASSSPDRGNTEAFF
cdr3_nt: TGTGCCAGCAGCTCTCCTGACAGGGGAAACACTGAAGCTTTCTTT
v_call: TRBV5-4
j_call: TRBJ1-1
clone_size: -
d_call: TRBD1

cdr3_aa: CASSESLGGGGNTIYF
cdr3_nt: TGTGCCAGCAGTGAAAGCCTGGGGGGAGGAGGAAACACCATATATTTT
v_call: TRBV6-1
j_call: TRBJ1-3
clone_size: -
d_call: -

cdr3_aa: CASSLAPTGMYEQYF
cdr3_nt: TGCGCCAGCAGCTTGGCGCCGACAGGGATGTACGAGCAGTACTTC
v_call: TRBV5-1
j_call: TRBJ2-7
clone_size: -
d_call: TRBD1

cdr3_aa: CASSRRQDYEQYF
cdr3_nt: TGCGCCAGCAGCCGCCGGCAGGACTACGAGCAGTACTTC
v_call: TRBV5-1
j_call: TRBJ2-7
clone_size: -
d_call: -

cdr3_aa: CASSLGRGTGTGQPQHF
cdr3_nt: TGTGCCAGCAGCTTAGGTCGCGGGACAGGTACCGGTCAGCCCCAGCATTTT
v_call: TRBV7-6
j_call: TRBJ1-5
clone_size: -
d_call: TRBD1